These T cell receptor beta chains were read from a single sample in a study of OX40 agonist ivuxolimab in advanced cancers. Only in-frame clones appear in the TCRdb table, and some are missing; sequencing was by immunoSEQ multiplex PCR. This sample has about 92,000 clones, with more than 80% found just once. The sequencing here drew on CD4+ or CD8+ T cells sorted from blood, taken in a trial of the OX40 agonist ivuxolimab. The receptors shown here come from an adult with an advanced solid tumor such as melanoma, head and neck, liver or kidney cancer. The CDR3 runs from the conserved cysteine through the conserved F or W. A D gene is named only where the DNA matches it firmly. Some rows mark clone size as missing; the rest say once, few, many or name a class of expanded clone.

d_gene,j_gene,abundance,v_gene,CDR3nt,CDR3aa
NA,TRBJ2-7,NA,TRBV2,TGTGCCAGCAGTGAAGGGGGGGGCAACTACGAGCAGTACTTC,CASSEGGGNYEQYF
TRBD1,TRBJ1-3,NA,TRBV19,TGTGCCAGTACCTCCGTGGGACAGTCCAACACCATATATTTT,CASTSVGQSNTIYF
NA,TRBJ1-2,NA,TRBV20-1,TGCAGTGCTTCTCCGGGGGATGGCTACACCTTC,CSASPGDGYTF
NA,TRBJ1-4,NA,TRBV15,TGTGCCACCAGCAGAGCCCCAGGGGTAACGGGTGAAAAACTGTTTTTT,CATSRAPGVTGEKLFF
NA,TRBJ2-2,NA,TRBV7-7,TGTGCCAGCAGCCATGAGGCCAGGGAAACCGGGGAGCTGTTTTTT,CASSHEARETGELFF
TRBD2,TRBJ2-1,NA,TRBV10-2,TGCGCCAGCAGTGAGCCCGGGACTAGCGGGAGGCGGTTCTTC,CASSEPGTSGRRFF
TRBD1,TRBJ2-5,once,TRBV28,TGTGCCAGCACGACAGGGCTGAAGACCCAGTACTTC,CASTTGLKTQYF
NA,TRBJ1-4,NA,TRBV27,TGTGCCAGCAGTTTGGATACAACTAATGAAAAACTGTTTTTT,CASSLDTTNEKLFF
NA,TRBJ1-5,NA,TRBV19,TGTGCCAGTAGTATAGAGGGGAGCAATCAGCCCCAGCATTTT,CASSIEGSNQPQHF
NA,TRBJ1-1,NA,TRBV7-9,TGTGCCAGCGGTGAATTCGGGGGTGGCACTGAAGCTTTCTTT,CASGEFGGGTEAFF
NA,TRBJ1-2,NA,TRBV6-5,TGTGCCAGCAGTAACCCCCAGGGGTGGTGGTATGGCTACACCTTC,CASSNPQGWWYGYTF
NA,TRBJ2-1,NA,TRBV5-1,TGCGCCAGCAGCTTGGGAACAGGGGAGGGGCAGTTCTTC,CASSLGTGEGQFF
NA,TRBJ1-1,NA,TRBV18,TGTGCCAGCTCGCCACAGGGATACACTGAAGCTTTCTTT,CASSPQGYTEAFF
TRBD1,TRBJ1-3,NA,TRBV5-4,TGTGCCAGCAGCCAAGGGACAGGATCGAGCTCTGGAAACACCATATATTTT,CASSQGTGSSSGNTIYF
NA,TRBJ1-1,few,TRBV10-1,TGCGCCAGCAGTTTCCCCCGCGGAGCTTTCTTT,CASSFPRGAFF
TRBD2,TRBJ2-5,few,TRBV10-1,TGCGCCAGCAGTGAGGGACTAGCGGGAGAGACCCAGTACTTC,CASSEGLAGETQYF
TRBD2,TRBJ2-7,NA,TRBV6-1,TGTGCCAGCAGTGAAGCGCTAGCGGGCGGGGAGCAGTACTTC,CASSEALAGGEQYF
TRBD1,TRBJ2-5,NA,TRBV2,TGTGCCAGCAGTGTGACAGGGAAGGGAACACCGACCCAGTACTTC,CASSVTGKGTPTQYF
NA,TRBJ2-5,few,TRBV21-1,TGTGCCAGCAGCAAAGCGGAGACCCACCGGGACAGGGGGCGGGAGACCCAGTACTTC,CASSKAETHRDRGRETQYF
NA,TRBJ2-3,NA,TRBV19,TGTGCCGCTGGACAGCTTTTTGCTTCAGATACGCAGTATTTT,CAAGQLFASDTQYF
NA,TRBJ2-1,NA,TRBV7-9,TGTGCCAGCAGCATCAATGAGCAGTTCTTC,CASSINEQFF
TRBD2,TRBJ2-5,NA,TRBV11-2,TGTGCCAGCAGCTTAAATCCACTAGCGGGAGAGACCCAGTACTTC,CASSLNPLAGETQYF
NA,TRBJ1-1,NA,TRBV27,TGTGCCAGCAGTTTGTGGGGAGGTGAAGCTTTCTTT,CASSLWGGEAFF
NA,TRBJ1-1,NA,TRBV4-3,TGCGCCAGCAGCCAAGAGCACCCGAGGACTGAAGCTTTCTTT,CASSQEHPRTEAFF
NA,TRBJ2-1,NA,TRBV28,TGTGCCAGCAGGGGGCCGAGTAATGAGCAGTTCTTC,CASRGPSNEQFF
TRBD1,TRBJ2-1,NA,TRBV18,TGTGCCAGCTCGTCACCGGGACAGGGGCCCAACAATGAGCAGTTCTTC,CASSSPGQGPNNEQFF
NA,TRBJ1-1,NA,TRBV6-4,TGTGCCAGCAGTTCAGGGAGGAACACTGAAGCTTTCTTT,CASSSGRNTEAFF
TRBD1,TRBJ2-2,once,TRBV6-5,TGTGCCAGCAGGGACAGGGGTGACGGGGAGCTGTTTTTT,CASRDRGDGELFF
NA,TRBJ1-5,NA,TRBV7-9,TGTGCCAGCAGCTGGGGGAGGGATCAGCCCCAGCATTTT,CASSWGRDQPQHF
TRBD1,TRBJ2-7,NA,TRBV7-2,TGTGCCAGCAGCTTGCTTCGAGGGCAGGGGGCGGACGAGCAGTACTTC,CASSLLRGQGADEQYF
NA,TRBJ1-1,once,TRBV7-9,TGTGCCAGCAGTTCAACGGGACATTCGAACACTGAAGCTTTCTTT,CASSSTGHSNTEAFF
TRBD2,TRBJ2-3,NA,TRBV19,TGTGCCAGCACCGCGGGCGGGGGGCGGACAGATACGCAGTATTTT,CASTAGGGRTDTQYF
TRBD2,TRBJ2-1,NA,TRBV4-3,TGCGCCAGCAGCCCTCGGACTAGCGGGGAAGGTGAGCAGTTCTTC,CASSPRTSGEGEQFF
TRBD1,TRBJ1-4,NA,TRBV4-1,TGCGCCAGCAGCCCGACAGGGACGGATGAAAAACTGTTTTTT,CASSPTGTDEKLFF
TRBD1,TRBJ1-5,NA,TRBV19,TGTGCCAGTAGCAGAGGACAGGGGGTAATCAATCAGCCCCAGCATTTT,CASSRGQGVINQPQHF
TRBD2,TRBJ2-5,NA,TRBV10-1,TGCGCCAGCAGTGAGTTTGCGGGAGTGTCCCAAGAGACCCAGTACTTC,CASSEFAGVSQETQYF
TRBD1,TRBJ2-7,NA,TRBV11-2,TGTGCCAGCAGCCAAACAGGGGCTAACTACGAGCAGTACTTC,CASSQTGANYEQYF
TRBD1,TRBJ2-3,NA,TRBV30,TGTGCCTGGAGTGTACTAGCCGGGACAGGGAGTACAGATACGCAGTATTTT,CAWSVLAGTGSTDTQYF
TRBD1,TRBJ1-1,once,TRBV29-1,TGCAGCGTTGAACCCTCGGGACAGGGTCTCGAAGCTTTCTTT,CSVEPSGQGLEAFF
TRBD1,TRBJ1-2,NA,TRBV5-1,TGCGCCAGCAGCTTGGGAGCCCAGGGGGGAAACTATGGCTACACCTTC,CASSLGAQGGNYGYTF
NA,TRBJ1-2,NA,TRBV4-1,TGCGCCAGCAGCCAAGATCAGTATCAGGGGAACTATGGCTACACCTTC,CASSQDQYQGNYGYTF
TRBD1,TRBJ2-7,NA,TRBV5-1,TGCGCCAGCAGCCTGGGACAGGGGATCGGCGAGCAGTACTTC,CASSLGQGIGEQYF
NA,TRBJ2-3,NA,TRBV15,TGTGCCACCAGCAGGAGCCCCTTTGGTAGGGAAATCACAGATACGCAGTATTTT,CATSRSPFGREITDTQYF
NA,TRBJ2-7,once,TRBV6-1,TGTGCCAGCACCGACAGTTACGAGCAGTACTTC,CASTDSYEQYF
TRBD2,TRBJ2-7,NA,TRBV9,TGTGCTAGCAGCGCCGGGACTAGCGGGAGGCTGGGCGAGCAGTACTTC,CASSAGTSGRLGEQYF
TRBD2,TRBJ2-2,NA,TRBV19,TGTGCCAGTAGAGAGCGGGGGAACACCGGGGAGCTGTTTTTT,CASRERGNTGELFF
NA,TRBJ2-1,once,TRBV5-3,TGTGCCAGAAGCTGGTTGGGGGCTGGCTACAATGAGCAGTTCTTC,CARSWLGAGYNEQFF
TRBD2,TRBJ2-7,NA,TRBV6-5,TGTGCCAGCAGTTACTCGACTAGCGGGAGGAACGAGCAGTACTTC,CASSYSTSGRNEQYF
NA,TRBJ2-7,NA,TRBV18,TGTGCCAGCTCACCACGAACCGTGAGCCACGAGCAGTACTTC,CASSPRTVSHEQYF
NA,TRBJ1-2,NA,TRBV7-9,TGTGCCAGCAGCTTGGCCTTAGGGACGATCGTGGGCTACACCTTC,CASSLALGTIVGYTF
TRBD2,TRBJ2-1,NA,TRBV4-2,TGTGCCAGCAGCCCCACAACTAGCGGGAGATTGTATGAGCAGTTCTTC,CASSPTTSGRLYEQFF
TRBD2,TRBJ2-7,NA,TRBV10-3,TGTGCCATCAGTGAGTCGGGGAGCGGGACTAGCGGGAGGGCCTGGCTCGTCGAGCAGTACTTC,CAISESGSGTSGRAWLVEQYF
NA,TRBJ2-2,few,TRBV14,TGTGCCAGCAGCCAGAGCAAGGGCGGGGAGCTGTTTTTT,CASSQSKGGELFF
TRBD1,TRBJ1-2,few,TRBV5-4,TGTGCCAGCAGCTTGGCGGGGACAGGGGAGGAAGGCTACACCTTC,CASSLAGTGEEGYTF